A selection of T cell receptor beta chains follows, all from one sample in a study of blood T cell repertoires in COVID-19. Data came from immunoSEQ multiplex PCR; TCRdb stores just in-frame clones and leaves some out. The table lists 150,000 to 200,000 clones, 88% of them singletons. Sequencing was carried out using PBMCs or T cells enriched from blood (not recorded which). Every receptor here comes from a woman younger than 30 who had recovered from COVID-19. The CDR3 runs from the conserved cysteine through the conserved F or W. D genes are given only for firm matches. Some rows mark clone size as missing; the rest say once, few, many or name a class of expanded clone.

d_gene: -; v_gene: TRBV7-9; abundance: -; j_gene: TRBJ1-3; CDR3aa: CASSLGAGAPGNTIYF; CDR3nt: TGTGCCAGCAGCTTAGGTGCGGGGGCGCCTGGAAACACCATATATTTT
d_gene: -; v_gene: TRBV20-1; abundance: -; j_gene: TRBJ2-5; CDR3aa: CSASSQETQYF; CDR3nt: TGCAGTGCTAGTTCGCAAGAGACCCAGTACTTC
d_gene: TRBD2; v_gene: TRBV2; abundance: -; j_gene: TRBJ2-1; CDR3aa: CASGTSSRNEQFF; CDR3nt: TGTGCCAGCGGGACTAGTAGTCGGAATGAGCAGTTCTTC
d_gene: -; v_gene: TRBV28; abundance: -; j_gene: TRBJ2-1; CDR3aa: CASSLNPSIYNEQFF; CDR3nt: TGTGCCAGCAGTTTAAATCCAAGCATCTACAATGAGCAGTTCTTC
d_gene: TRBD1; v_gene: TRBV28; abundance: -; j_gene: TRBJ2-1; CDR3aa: CASSTRIILQGSSYNEQFF; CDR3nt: TGTGCCAGCAGCACCCGGATAATACTACAGGGGAGCTCCTACAATGAGCAGTTCTTC
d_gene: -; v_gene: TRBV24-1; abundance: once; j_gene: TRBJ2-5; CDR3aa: CATGTDLPPETQYF; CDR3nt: TGTGCCACCGGAACAGACCTCCCCCCCGAGACCCAGTACTTC
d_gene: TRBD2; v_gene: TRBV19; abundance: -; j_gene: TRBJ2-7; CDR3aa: CASSIDGGDFSYEQYF; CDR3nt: TGTGCCAGTAGTATAGATGGGGGGGACTTCTCCTACGAGCAGTACTTC
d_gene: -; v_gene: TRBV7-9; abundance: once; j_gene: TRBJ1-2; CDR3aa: CAIDSGDGYTF; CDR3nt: TGTGCCATTGACAGTGGCGATGGCTACACCTTC
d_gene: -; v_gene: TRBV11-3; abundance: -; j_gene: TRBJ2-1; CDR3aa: CASSSTWRSEQFF; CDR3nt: TGTGCCAGCAGCTCAACCTGGAGAAGTGAGCAGTTCTTC
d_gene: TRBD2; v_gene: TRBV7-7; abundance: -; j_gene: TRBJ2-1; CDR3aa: CASSQTSGGLGEQFF; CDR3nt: TGTGCTAGCAGCCAGACTAGCGGGGGGCTAGGTGAGCAGTTCTTC
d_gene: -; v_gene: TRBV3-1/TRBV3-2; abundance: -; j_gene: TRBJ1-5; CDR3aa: CASSQGQKLQPQHF; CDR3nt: TGTGCCAGCAGCCAAGGACAGAAACTTCAGCCCCAGCATTTT
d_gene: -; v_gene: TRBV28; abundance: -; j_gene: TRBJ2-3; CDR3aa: CASITWGADTQYF; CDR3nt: TGTGCCAGCATCACGTGGGGGGCAGATACGCAGTATTTT
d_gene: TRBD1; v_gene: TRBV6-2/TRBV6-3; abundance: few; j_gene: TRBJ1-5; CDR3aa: CASSLRQGVQPQHF; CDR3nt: TGTGCCAGCAGTCTCCGACAGGGGGTACAGCCCCAGCATTTT
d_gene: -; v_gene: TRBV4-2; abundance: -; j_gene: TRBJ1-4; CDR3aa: CASSQDFLEKLFF; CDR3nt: TGTGCCAGCAGCCAAGATTTTCTCGAAAAACTGTTTTTT
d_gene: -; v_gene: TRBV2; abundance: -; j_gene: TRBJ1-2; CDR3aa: CASSETANYGYTF; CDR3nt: TGTGCCAGCAGTGAGACAGCTAACTATGGCTACACCTTC
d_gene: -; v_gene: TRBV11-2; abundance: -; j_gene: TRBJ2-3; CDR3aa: CASSLDLQSLATDTQYF; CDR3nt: TGTGCCAGCAGCTTAGATCTCCAGTCTCTGGCCACAGATACGCAGTATTTT
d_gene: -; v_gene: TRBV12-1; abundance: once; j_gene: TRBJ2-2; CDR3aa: CASSFNREGATGELFF; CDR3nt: TGTGCCAGCAGCTTTAACCGGGAGGGGGCCACCGGGGAGCTGTTTTTT
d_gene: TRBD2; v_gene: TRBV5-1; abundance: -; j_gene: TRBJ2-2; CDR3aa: CASSLAGAGEVTGELFF; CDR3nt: TGCGCCAGCAGCTTGGCCGGGGCGGGAGAGGTCACCGGGGAGCTGTTTTTT
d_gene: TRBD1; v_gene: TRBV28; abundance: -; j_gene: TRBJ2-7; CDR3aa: CASSSPGGQGYNEQYF; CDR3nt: TGTGCCAGCAGTTCCCCCGGAGGACAGGGGTACAACGAGCAGTACTTC
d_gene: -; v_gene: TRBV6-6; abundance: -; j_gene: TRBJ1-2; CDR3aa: CASSYTKTGIEGYTF; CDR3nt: TGTGCCAGCAGTTACACCAAGACCGGGATCGAGGGCTACACCTTC
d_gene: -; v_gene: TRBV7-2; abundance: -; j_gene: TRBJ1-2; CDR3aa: CASSDSSNYGYTF; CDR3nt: TGTGCCAGTTCTGATAGCTCTAACTATGGCTACACCTTC
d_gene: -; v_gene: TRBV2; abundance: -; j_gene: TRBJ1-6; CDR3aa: CASSELAGYNSPLHF; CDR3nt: TGTGCCAGCAGTGAATTAGCAGGGTATAATTCACCCCTCCACTTT
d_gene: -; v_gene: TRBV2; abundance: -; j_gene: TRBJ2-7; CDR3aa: CASRAASDSYEQYF; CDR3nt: TGTGCCAGCAGGGCGGCTAGCGATTCCTACGAGCAGTACTTC
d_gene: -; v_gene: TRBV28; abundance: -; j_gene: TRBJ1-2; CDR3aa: CASSERSVYGYTF; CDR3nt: TGTGCCAGCAGTGAGCGAAGTGTCTATGGCTACACCTTC
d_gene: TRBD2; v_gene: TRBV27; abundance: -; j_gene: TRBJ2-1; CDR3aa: CASSPASSGGFNEQFF; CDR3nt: TGTGCCAGCTCACCCGCATCTAGCGGGGGGTTCAATGAGCAGTTCTTC
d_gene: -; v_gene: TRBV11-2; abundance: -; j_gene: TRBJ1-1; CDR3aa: CASSLDLEVAEAFF; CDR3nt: TGTGCCAGCAGCTTAGATCTTGAGGTCGCTGAAGCTTTCTTT
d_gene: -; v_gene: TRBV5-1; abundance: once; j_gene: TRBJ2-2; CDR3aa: CASSLGQLYDLSNTGELFF; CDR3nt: TGCGCCAGCAGCTTGGGACAGCTGTACGATCTTTCGAACACCGGGGAGCTGTTTTTT
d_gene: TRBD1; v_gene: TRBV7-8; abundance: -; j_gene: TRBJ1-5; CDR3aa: CASSLSGTGGYQPQHF; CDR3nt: TGTGCCAGCAGCTTGTCCGGGACAGGGGGTTATCAGCCCCAGCATTTT
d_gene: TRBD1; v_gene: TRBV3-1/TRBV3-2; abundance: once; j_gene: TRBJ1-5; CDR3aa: CASSYKGQGAAQPQHF; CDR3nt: TGTGCCAGCAGCTACAAGGGACAGGGGGCTGCTCAGCCCCAGCATTTT
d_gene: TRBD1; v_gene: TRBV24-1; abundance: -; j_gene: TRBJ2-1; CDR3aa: CATSDRTRRGKEDEQFF; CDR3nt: TGTGCCACCAGTGACCGGACTCGCAGGGGGAAAGAGGATGAGCAGTTCTTC
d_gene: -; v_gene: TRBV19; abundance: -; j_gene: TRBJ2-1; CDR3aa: CASSSNTYNEQFF; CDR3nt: TGTGCCAGTAGTTCCAACACCTACAATGAGCAGTTCTTC
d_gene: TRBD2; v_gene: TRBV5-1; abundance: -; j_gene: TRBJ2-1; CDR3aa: CASSLSSGGNNEQFF; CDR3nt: TGCGCCAGCAGCTTGTCTAGCGGAGGGAACAATGAGCAGTTCTTC
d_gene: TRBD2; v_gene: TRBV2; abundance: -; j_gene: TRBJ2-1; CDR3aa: CASSQGLADTEGKFF; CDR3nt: TGTGCCAGCAGTCAAGGACTAGCGGACACCGAAGGCAAGTTCTTC
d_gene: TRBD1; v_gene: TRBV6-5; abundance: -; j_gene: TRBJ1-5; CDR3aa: CASSRDRDDQPQHF; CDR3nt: TGTGCCAGCAGCCGGGACAGGGACGATCAGCCCCAGCATTTT
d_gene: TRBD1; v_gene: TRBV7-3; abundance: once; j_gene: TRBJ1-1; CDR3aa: CASSATGGTEAFF; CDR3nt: TGTGCCAGCAGCGCGACAGGGGGCACTGAAGCTTTCTTT
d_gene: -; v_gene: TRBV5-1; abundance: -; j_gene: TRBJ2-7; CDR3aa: CASSRGGSEGYEQYF; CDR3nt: TGCGCCAGCAGCAGGGGGGGCAGCGAGGGATACGAGCAGTACTTC